The 4 T cell receptor beta chains below all came from one sample that was sequenced in a study of tumor-infiltrating lymphocytes in primary liver carcinoma. Blood RNA was derived from unsorted whole blood, and germline DNA was extracted too. Researchers generated TCR beta cDNA from about 0.5 ug of total RNA, relying on a constant-region primer. Slightly modified ARM-PCR, run as three nested multiplex PCR rounds, produced the TCR beta libraries. For roughly 10 cycles apiece, the opening two PCR rounds ran with TRBV1-TRBV30 forward primers and a C-beta reverse primer. Each CDR3 protein is one row after TCRdb ran MiXCR on the multiplex PCR reads. The sample lists 300,000 to 350,000 distinct CDR3 sequences; roughly two thirds were seen once. Specimen: peripheral blood. The receptors were gathered from a man in his forties with primary liver carcinoma and hepatitis B virus infection.

As concerns this clonotype: The junction and the germline gene differ at one end; a read error may be behind it. This sequence joins TRBV11-3 and TRBJ2-1; TRBD2 matches 7 bases. The CDR3 spans 14 residues. The germline CDR1 and CDR2 sequences are SGHNT and YENEEA. As DNA, the CDR3 is TGTGCCGGCAGCTCTAGCGGAGAGTACAATGAGCAGTTCTTC. This encodes CAGSSSGEYNEQFF.

This chain's CDR3 is CATRSGTSAYNEQFF. The CDR3 nucleotides read TGTGCCACCAGATCCGGGACTAGCGCTTACAATGAGCAGTTCTTC. The chain recombines TRBV24-1 with TRBJ2-1; 10 nucleotides line up with TRBD2. This CDR3 contains 15 residues. With V trimmed by 7 bases and J by 4 bases, 6 bases remained unmatched. CDR1 and CDR2 (germline): KGHDR, SFDVKD.

Details on this clonotype: This is likely a read error, given that the CDR3 carries no conserved phenylalanine or tryptophan at its end. The chain has TRBV10-2 and TRBJ2-4; D gene unclear. CDR3 length: 17 amino acids. The V and J ends lost 0 bases and 3 bases respectively, with 15 bases between them. CDR1 and CDR2 from the germline V gene are WSHSY and SAAADI. DNA of the CDR3: TGCGCCAGCAGTGAGTCGTCTGGGTTTTTTGACAAAAACATTCAGTACATC. Translated: CASSESSGFFDKNIQYI.

About this clonotype itself: The junction differs from germline at one of its ends, possibly a read error. This chain joins TRBV11-2 and TRBJ2-1; 12 bases fit TRBD1. The germline CDR1 and CDR2 sequences are SGHAT and FQNNGV. The CDR3 consists of 17 residues. The CDR3 is CASSFRTGDRGQGEQSF. The CDR3 region has the DNA TGTGCCAGCAGCTTTCGAACTGGGGACAGGGGGCAAGGTGAGCAGTCCTTC.